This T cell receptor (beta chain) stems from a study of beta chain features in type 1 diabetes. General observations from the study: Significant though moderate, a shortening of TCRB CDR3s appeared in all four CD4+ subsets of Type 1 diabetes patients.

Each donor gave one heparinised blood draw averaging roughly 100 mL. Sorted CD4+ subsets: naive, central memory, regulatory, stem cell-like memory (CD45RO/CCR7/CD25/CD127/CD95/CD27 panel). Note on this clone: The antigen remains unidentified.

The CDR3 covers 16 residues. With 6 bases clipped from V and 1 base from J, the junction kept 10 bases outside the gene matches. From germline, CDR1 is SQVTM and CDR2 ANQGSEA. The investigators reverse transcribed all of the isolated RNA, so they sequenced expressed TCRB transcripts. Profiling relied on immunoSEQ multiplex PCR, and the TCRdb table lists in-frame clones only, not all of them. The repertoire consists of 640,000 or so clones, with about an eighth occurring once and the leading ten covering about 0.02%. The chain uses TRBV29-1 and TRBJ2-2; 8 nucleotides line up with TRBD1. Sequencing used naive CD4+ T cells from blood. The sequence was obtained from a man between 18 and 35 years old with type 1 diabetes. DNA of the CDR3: TGCAGCGTAGTTGACAGGGGCGGACGGAACACCGGGGAGCTGTTTTTT. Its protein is CSVVDRGGRNTGELFF.